Here is one T cell receptor beta chain with its context. The sample originates from a study of blood T cell repertoires in COVID-19. Trimming shortened V by 5 bases and J by 10 bases, and 9 bases separated the two germline ends. Germline V CDR1 and CDR2: SQVTM, ANQGSEA. CDR3 length equals 10 residues. Per the study methods: How many nucleated cells were present was estimated from reference gene primer amplification. Some clones are missing from TCRdb's copy, which holds only in-frame ones; the method was immunoSEQ multiplex PCR. The DNA gave D and trimming, while V, J and clone size come from that table. The table records 310,000 or so clones, 85% to 90% of them present only once.

The source of this sequence is a woman aged 45-59 years with active or convalescent COVID-19. Sample: peripheral blood. The chain carries TRBV29-1 and TRBJ2-1, with D uncertain. The CDR3 nucleotides are TGCAGCGTTCGGATGACAGAGCAGTTCTTC. It translates to CSVRMTEQFF.